The clone carrying this TCR beta chain was seen just once. This sample stems from a study of T cell changes during pregnancy in multiple sclerosis. Method: immunoSEQ multiplex PCR; TCRdb's copy keeps in-frame clones and lacks some. The sample consists of 39,000 or so clones, around 91% of them appearing once. V lost 5 bases and J lost 2, with 16 bases in between. Germline CDR1 and CDR2: SGHVS and FNYEAQ. The CDR3 has 15 residues. This receptor was obtained from a female donor with multiple sclerosis, enrolled in a pregnancy study. The source material was CD8+ T cells from peripheral blood mononuclear cells, sampled in the first trimester of pregnancy. This rearrangement joins TRBV7-6 to TRBJ2-7, with D possibly being TRBD1 (5 bases). CDR3 bases: TGTGCCAGCAGCCAAGGGGATTATAGCACCTACGAGCAGTACTTC. This codes for CASSQGDYSTYEQYF.